These T cell receptor beta chains were read from a single sample in a study of PD-1 blockade in mismatch repair-deficient tumors. Measured with immunoSEQ multiplex PCR; TCRdb has only the in-frame clones, and not every one. The table lists approximately 130,000 clones, about 88% of them singletons. Material: peripheral blood, obtained 44 weeks after starting pembrolizumab. These receptors originate from an adult with mismatch repair-deficient cancer. The CDR3 runs from the conserved cysteine through the conserved F or W. Each record gives: D gene, V gene, J gene, clone size, CDR3 protein, CDR3 DNA. The D gene is left open where the match is weak. The size of a clone is reported for some rows only, either as once, few or many, or as a class for expanded clones.

>TRBD2|TRBV19|TRBJ2-3|.
CASSWGGSAGDTQYF
TGTGCCAGTAGTTGGGGGGGATCGGCGGGCGATACGCAGTATTTT
>.|TRBV10-3|TRBJ1-1|.
CAIRGGGGTEAFF
TGTGCCATCAGGGGCGGAGGGGGCACTGAAGCTTTCTTT
>TRBD1|TRBV7-2|TRBJ2-5|.
CASSRDRGKETQYF
TGTGCCAGCAGCCGGGACAGGGGAAAGGAGACCCAGTACTTC
>.|TRBV7-2|TRBJ2-7|.
CASGPDSYSYEQYF
TGTGCCAGCGGACCCGACAGCTACTCCTACGAGCAGTACTTC
>TRBD2|TRBV13|TRBJ2-3|.
CASSFTLAGGTDTQYF
TGTGCCAGCAGCTTTACCCTGGCGGGAGGAACAGATACGCAGTATTTT
>TRBD1|TRBV7-9|TRBJ2-7|.
CASTRPGQGNYEQYF
TGTGCCAGCACACGACCGGGACAGGGTAACTACGAGCAGTACTTC
>TRBD2|TRBV7-9|TRBJ2-5|once
CASSLQARLAVETQYF
TGTGCCAGCAGCTTACAGGCCCGACTAGCCGTAGAGACCCAGTACTTC
>TRBD1|TRBV6-5|TRBJ2-5|once
CASSYSGQLSETQYF
TGTGCCAGCAGTTATTCGGGACAGCTTAGTGAGACCCAGTACTTC
>.|TRBV7-9|TRBJ2-1|.
CASSLEVWDQNSEQFF
TGTGCCAGCAGCTTAGAAGTTTGGGACCAGAATAGTGAGCAGTTCTTC
>.|TRBV9|TRBJ2-3|.
CASSVAGLTDTQYF
TGTGCCAGCAGCGTAGCCGGTCTGACAGATACGCAGTATTTT
>TRBD1|TRBV27|TRBJ2-6|.
CASNLRGLPISGANVLTF
TGTGCCAGCAATCTCAGGGGGCTCCCTATCTCTGGGGCCAACGTCCTGACTTTC
>.|TRBV11-3|TRBJ2-1|.
CASSSISYRDNPSSYNEQFF
TGTGCCAGCAGCTCAATTAGCTACCGGGACAATCCCTCGTCCTACAATGAGCAGTTCTTC
>TRBD1|TRBV27|TRBJ1-1|.
CASRSPHRGPETEAFF
TGTGCCAGCAGATCACCCCACAGGGGGCCGGAGACTGAAGCTTTCTTT
>.|TRBV27|TRBJ2-1|.
CASSLLPGEVYNEQFF
TGTGCCAGCAGTTTATTGCCGGGAGAAGTCTACAATGAGCAGTTCTTC
>.|TRBV6-6|TRBJ2-2|few
CASSYVQGELFF
TGTGCCAGCAGTTACGTCCAGGGGGAGCTGTTTTTT
>.|TRBV6-6|TRBJ2-7|.
CASRPPRDNSYEQYF
TGTGCCAGCAGACCTCCCCGGGACAACTCCTACGAGCAGTACTTC
>.|TRBV19|TRBJ1-2|.
CASSAQGVANYGYTF
TGTGCCAGTAGTGCCCAGGGCGTAGCTAACTATGGCTACACCTTC
>.|TRBV21-1|TRBJ2-4|once
CASSTRMVEPIQYF
TGTGCCAGCAGCACCAGGATGGTGGAGCCCATTCAGTACTTC
>.|TRBV5-1|TRBJ1-3|.
CASSLAIGTGNTIYF
TGCGCCAGCAGCTTGGCAATCGGAACTGGAAACACCATATATTTT
>.|TRBV21-1|TRBJ2-7|once
CASSNWGPTYEQYF
TGTGCCAGCAGCAACTGGGGGCCCACCTACGAGCAGTACTTC
>TRBD1|TRBV6-6|TRBJ1-5|.
CASSLGTGDQPQHF
TGTGCCAGCAGTCTTGGGACAGGGGATCAGCCCCAGCATTTT
>.|TRBV13|TRBJ2-3|.
CASSLARGARRTDTQYF
TGTGCCAGCAGCTTAGCACGGGGTGCACGCCGCACAGATACGCAGTATTTT
>TRBD1|TRBV20-1|TRBJ2-7|once
CSWRDRDEQYF
TGCAGTTGGCGGGACAGGGACGAGCAGTACTTC
>TRBD2|TRBV11-2|TRBJ2-7|once
CASSLEGGRAYEQYF
TGTGCCAGCAGCTTAGAAGGCGGGAGGGCCTACGAGCAGTACTTC
>TRBD2|TRBV7-8|TRBJ2-2|.
CASSLGGSSGRAELFF
TGTGCCAGCAGCTTAGGAGGTTCTAGCGGGAGGGCGGAGCTGTTTTTT
>.|TRBV12-5|TRBJ2-2|.
CASGLATGPNTGELFF
TGTGCTAGTGGTTTGGCGACAGGCCCGAACACCGGGGAGCTGTTTTTT
>.|TRBV19|TRBJ2-5|.
CASSIIDAAGETQYF
TGTGCCAGTAGTATTATAGACGCGGCCGGGGAGACCCAGTACTTC
>TRBD1|TRBV9|TRBJ2-2|.
CASSSRATGDTGELFF
TGTGCCAGCAGCTCGAGAGCGACAGGGGACACCGGGGAGCTGTTTTTT
>.|TRBV11-2|TRBJ2-3|once
CASSLGSVADTQYF
TGTGCCAGCAGCTTAGGATCAGTCGCAGATACGCAGTATTTT
>TRBD1|TRBV6-5|TRBJ1-2|.
CASSYRWDRGSTGYTF
TGTGCCAGCAGTTATCGGTGGGACAGGGGCTCTACTGGCTACACCTTC
>.|TRBV27|TRBJ2-3|.
CASSPIPRTSDTQYF
TGTGCCAGCAGCCCGATCCCCAGGACCTCAGATACGCAGTATTTT
>.|TRBV28|TRBJ2-1|.
CASSLAGVAYNEQFF
TGTGCCAGCAGTTTGGCGGGTGTCGCCTACAATGAGCAGTTCTTC
>.|TRBV7-2|TRBJ2-3|.
CASSLGGDRTDTQYF
TGTGCCAGCAGCTTAGGAGGGGACCGCACAGATACGCAGTATTTT
>.|TRBV14|TRBJ2-7|.
CASSQDSFYEQYF
TGTGCCAGCAGCCAAGACAGTTTCTACGAGCAGTACTTC
>.|TRBV13|TRBJ2-7|.
CASSLGLASYEQYF
TGTGCCAGCAGCCTCGGTTTAGCGTCCTACGAGCAGTACTTC
>.|TRBV7-9|TRBJ2-1|.
CASTGSMDEQFF
TGTGCCAGCACGGGTAGCATGGATGAGCAGTTCTTC
>.|TRBV21-1|TRBJ2-5|once
CASSKALYF
TGTGCCAGCAGCAAAGCCCTTTACTTC
>.|TRBV4-2|TRBJ2-1|.
CASSHGAYEQFF
TGTGCCAGCAGCCACGGAGCCTATGAGCAGTTCTTC
>.|TRBV7-9|TRBJ2-3|.
CASTGSRVDTQYF
TGTGCCAGCACCGGAAGTCGGGTAGATACGCAGTATTTT
>.|TRBV27|TRBJ2-1|.
CASSLRDPYYNEQFF
TGTGCCAGCAGTTTGAGGGACCCCTACTACAATGAGCAGTTCTTC
>.|TRBV5-4|TRBJ1-4|.
CASSPRSGANEKLFF
TGTGCCAGCAGCCCCCGGTCGGGGGCTAATGAAAAACTGTTTTTT